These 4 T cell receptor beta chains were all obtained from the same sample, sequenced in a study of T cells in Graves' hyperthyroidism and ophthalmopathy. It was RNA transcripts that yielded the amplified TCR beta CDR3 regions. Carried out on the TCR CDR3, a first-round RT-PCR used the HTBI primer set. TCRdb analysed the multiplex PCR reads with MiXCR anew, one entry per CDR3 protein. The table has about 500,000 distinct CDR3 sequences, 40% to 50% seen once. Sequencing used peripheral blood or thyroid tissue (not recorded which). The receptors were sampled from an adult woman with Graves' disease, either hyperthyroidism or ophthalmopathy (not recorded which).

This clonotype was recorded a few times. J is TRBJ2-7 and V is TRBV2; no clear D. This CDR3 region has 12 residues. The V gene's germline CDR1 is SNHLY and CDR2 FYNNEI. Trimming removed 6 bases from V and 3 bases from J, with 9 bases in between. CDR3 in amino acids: CASSRVGYEQYF. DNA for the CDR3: TGTGCCAGCAGCCGAGTGGGCTACGAGCAGTACTTC.

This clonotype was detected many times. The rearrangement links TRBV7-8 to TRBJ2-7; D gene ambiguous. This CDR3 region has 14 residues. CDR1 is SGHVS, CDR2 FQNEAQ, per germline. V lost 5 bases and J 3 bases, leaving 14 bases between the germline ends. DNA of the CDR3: TGTGCCAGCAGCCTCAGTATCGCGGACTACGAGCAGTACTTC. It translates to CASSLSIADYEQYF.

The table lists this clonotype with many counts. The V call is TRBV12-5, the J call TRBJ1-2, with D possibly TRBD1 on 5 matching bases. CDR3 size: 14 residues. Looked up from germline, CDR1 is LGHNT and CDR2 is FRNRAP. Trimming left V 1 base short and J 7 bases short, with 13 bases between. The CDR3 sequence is CASGLGYRSGGYTF. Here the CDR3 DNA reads TGTGCTAGTGGTTTGGGTTACAGGTCGGGTGGCTACACCTTC.

The CDR3 bases are TGTGCCAGCAGCGTAAGGGGGGAGGTAGAGACCCAGTACTTC. It encodes CASSVRGEVETQYF. The chain carries TRBV9 and TRBJ2-5; D may correspond to TRBD1 or TRBD2 (6 bases each). Per the germline V gene, CDR1 is SGDLS and CDR2 is YYNGEE. V dropped 1 base and J dropped 4 bases, with 11 bases sitting between them. The CDR3 sequence is 14 residues long.